This T cell receptor beta chain was identified during a study of T cell repertoires in cytomegalovirus infection (dated by TCRdb to about 2019). Some background on the complete study: Because public TCR beta signatures pointed to carriage of CMV infection together with the matching HLA type, the HLA type of each donor mattered for the analysis. Overall results and qualifications from the work: In both this cohort and an independent roughly 400-donor cohort, the cumulative frequency of public TCR beta family members distinguished carriers of CMV infection plus the relevant HLA type. The ex vivo response was dominated by HLA-C-restricted CMV-specific TCR beta clonotypes, and the single most frequent clonotype in two of eight donors was supplied by these HLA-C-restricted clonotypes.

Sequenced on an Illumina HiSeq 1500. TCRdb took the public reads, trimmed them with fastp at Q25, ran MiXCR for clone calling and kept in-frame beta chains. Rows with a matching CDR3 protein are joined into one entry that keeps the most common DNA and genes. This sample is represented by 200,000 to 300,000 distinct CDR3 sequences; 8% to 9.5% of them were singletons. The leading ten clones occupy about 16% of the sample. In this sample, this clonotype turned up many times. No cognate antigen has been identified for it. No per-base quality is available; no much larger clone lies one base away. The germline V gene yields SGHVS for CDR1 and FNYEAQ for CDR2. The cysteine opens and the phenylalanine closes a CDR3 of 18 amino acids. The only DNA kept is the CDR3, 54 bases in frame from the first base. V and J are truncated by 1 base and 5 bases respectively, leaving an intervening sequence of 24 bases.

The specimen was PBMCs. The sequence is built from TRBV7-6 and TRBJ2-7; no D segment can be confidently identified. The sequence was collected from a human donor in good health (CMV status not recorded). Some clones in this sample may be carry-over from other donors' samples. CDR3 protein: CASSLGTKGVLLLHEQYF. The DNA is as follows: TGTGCCAGCAGCTTAGGCACCAAAGGAGTCTTGTTACTCCACGAGCAGTACTTC.